The 7 T cell receptor beta chains below all came from one sample that was sequenced in a study of control samples from healthy donors and cancer patients. Using immunoSEQ multiplex PCR, the repertoire was profiled, and TCRdb retains in-frame clones only, with some absent. The top ten hold approximately 24% of the sample, which has 40,000 to 50,000 clones, roughly 94% seen once. Sequenced: blood. The origin of the receptors is a man aged 60-69 years in good health.

The chain couples TRBV12-3 or TRBV12-4 to TRBJ1-5; the D is unclear. This CDR3 has 13 amino acids. Trimming took 7 bases from V and 5 from J, leaving 12 bases between them. CDR3 amino acids: CASTSSKDQPQHF. Here the CDR3 DNA reads TGTGCCAGCACATCCTCGAAAGATCAGCCCCAGCATTTT.

V usage is TRBV7-2 and J usage is TRBJ2-7; possible D gene TRBD1, 6 bases. The V end was cut by 0 bases, the J end by 3 bases, with 12 bases between. Germline V CDR1 and CDR2: SGHTA, FQGNSA. There are 15 residues in the CDR3. This CDR3 reads CASSLAPQGIYEQYF. DNA for the CDR3: TGTGCCAGCAGCTTAGCGCCCCAGGGGATCTACGAGCAGTACTTC.

This chain links TRBV7-8 with TRBJ2-1; 9 nucleotides align to TRBD2. This CDR3 is built from 17 residues. V was clipped by 1 base and J by 1 base; unmatched bases: 5. Germline CDR1 and CDR2: SGHVS and FQNEAQ. CDR3 DNA sequence: TGTGCCAGCAGCTTAGTGACTAGCGGCTTTTCCTACAATGAGCAGTTCTTC. Its translation: CASSLVTSGFSYNEQFF.

In this sample, this clone turned up once. This sequence joins TRBV3-1 (or the pseudogene TRBV3-2) and TRBJ2-5; 9 nucleotides line up with TRBD2. Trimming removed 3 bases from V and 3 bases from J; junction bases left unmatched: 5. The CDR3 is 15 residues long. Looked up from germline, CDR1 is LGHDT and CDR2 is YNNKEL (reference sequence). This chain's CDR3 is CASSHPSGTEETQYF. CDR3 coding DNA: TGTGCCAGCAGCCATCCTAGCGGGACAGAAGAGACCCAGTACTTC.

The chain couples TRBV5-4 to TRBJ1-5; no firm D call. Germline loops: CDR1 SGHNT, CDR2 YYREEE (reference sequence). This CDR3 spans 13 amino acids. The V end lost 4 bases, the J end lost 1 base, and 6 bases lay between the germline ends. Here the CDR3 reads CASSTDSNQPQHF. In DNA form, the CDR3 reads TGTGCCAGCAGCACGGACAGCAATCAGCCCCAGCATTTT.

The J gene is TRBJ1-1, the V gene TRBV5-1; possibly TRBD1 for D (5 bases). Trimming removed 0 bases from V and 0 bases from J, with 9 bases in between. Germline CDR1 is SGHRS and CDR2 is YFSETQ. The CDR3 totals 15 residues. CDR3 residues: CASSLGGGMNTEAFF. CDR3 in DNA: TGCGCCAGCAGCTTGGGGGGCGGTATGAACACTGAAGCTTTCTTT.

There are a few counts of this clone. The chain couples TRBV5-8 to TRBJ2-3, with TRBD1 as a possible D gene (5 bases). The germline V gene encodes CDR1 SGHTS and CDR2 YDEGEE. The CDR3 length is 12 residues. V lost 0 bases and J lost 8, with 7 bases in between. The DNA for the CDR3 is TGTGCCAGCAGCTTGGGTCAGGGTACGCAGTATTTT. Protein sequence: CASSLGQGTQYF.